This T cell receptor (beta chain) stems from a study of T-cell memory formation after mild COVID-19. Findings and limits, study-wide: A balance of CD4 and CD8 characterized clones contracting day 15 to 85, whereas later expanders leaned CD4+. Day 37-peaking second-wave clones had unconfirmed SARS-CoV-2 specificity.

From germline, CDR1 is LGHNA and CDR2 YNFKEQ. With V trimmed by 2 bases and J by 7 bases, 12 bases remained unmatched. The CDR3 runs 17 residues. This clonotype has only a few counts. What it binds is not known. TCRdb re-called the 5' RACE reads through MiXCR, storing one row per CDR3 protein. The profile shows roughly 300,000 distinct CDR3 sequences, roughly 8% of them singletons. Sequencing was carried out using PBMCs or a T cell subset sorted from them (not recorded which). The rearrangement joins TRBV4-2 to TRBJ2-7, with 12 nucleotides matching TRBD1. This sequence was found in a man between 18 and 35 years old who had mild COVID-19 (a few samples of this study predate the infection). Cell type and time point are not known. The CDR3, as DNA: TGTGCCAGCAGCCAACTAATCCGGGACAGGGGGCGGAGGGAGCAGTACTTC. It yields the protein CASSQLIRDRGRREQYF.